This TCR beta chain was obtained from a study of cytomegalovirus exposure and HLA in healthy donors. Primers: 60 Vbeta forward and 13 Jbeta reverse. As processed by the authors: A later analysis counted 65 million to 95 million unique TCR beta chains, some 12 million shared. Only in-frame clones appear in the TCRdb table, and some are missing; sequencing was by immunoSEQ multiplex PCR. V and J calls and clone size are copied from that table; D and trimming were computed from the DNA. This sample yields some 150,000 clones, of which approximately 80% are seen a single time; about 4.8% belongs to the top ten. This CDR3 region has 16 residues. V dropped 2 bases and J dropped 4; count of bases not matched to a gene: 6. Germline V gene sequence: CDR1 SGHNT, CDR2 YYREEE (reference sequence). There are a few counts of this clone. Its antigen is unidentified. Overall study results and limits: HLA-A and HLA-B allele assignments for most subjects were reportedly predicted accurately using TCR beta sequences.

J is TRBJ1-1 and V is TRBV5-4; 12 positions match TRBD1. This receptor was obtained from a young man in good health and CMV-seronegative. Sequencing input: PBMCs. As DNA, the CDR3 is TGTGCCAGCAGCTTAGGGACAGGGGGCGCCGGCACTGAAGCTTTCTTT. It translates to CASSLGTGGAGTEAFF.